Shown below are 24 T cell receptor beta chains from a single sample sequenced in a study of blood T cell repertoires in COVID-19 (dated by TCRdb to between 2020 and 2021). The library was built by means of the immunoSEQ multiplex PCR assay. TCRdb limited this immuneACCESS table to in-frame rearrangements with V and J called. A share of clones is missing; checked studies link under half to unresolved V genes, and the rest is unexplained. Across this sample there are 250,000 to 400,000 clones, with more than 75% seen only once. The top ten hold about 5.2% of the sample. The material sequenced was PBMCs or T cells enriched from blood (not recorded which). Source of these receptors: a woman in her 30s who had recovered from COVID-19.

The rearrangement uses TRBV13 and TRBJ2-7, with D perhaps matching TRBD1 (6 bases). Trimming removed 4 bases at V and 6 bases at J, with 19 bases between. Per the germline V gene, CDR1 is PRHDT and CDR2 is FYEKMQ (reference sequence). The CDR3 runs to 15 residues. The CDR3 protein is CASSSTSNRALEQYF. CDR3 sequence (DNA): TGTGCCAGCAGCTCCACCTCGAACAGGGCCCTCGAGCAGTACTTC.

The CDR3 region is CASSLMASGYELFF. The CDR3 DNA is TGTGCCAGCAGCTTGATGGCTAGCGGGTACGAGCTGTTTTTT. V gene TRBV7-3 combines with J gene TRBJ2-2; TRBD2 matches at 8 bases. The CDR3 covers 14 residues. The germline CDR1 and CDR2 sequences are SGHTA and FQGTGA. The junction had 8 bases not matched to a gene; V was cut back by 3 bases and J by 11 bases.

The J gene is TRBJ1-2, the V gene TRBV6-5; D perhaps matches TRBD1 (6 bases). Germline CDR1 and CDR2: MNHEY and SVGAGI. The CDR3 contains 14 residues. V lost 2 bases to trimming and J lost 4 bases, with 11 bases between them. The CDR3 sequence: CASSYTGGRYGYTF. CDR3 nucleotide sequence: TGTGCCAGCAGTTACACGGGGGGGCGCTATGGCTACACCTTC.

V and J are TRBV6-1 and TRBJ2-1; 11 bases are a match to TRBD1. The CDR3 is 15 residues long. Germline assignment: CDR1 MNHNS and CDR2 SASEGT. V lost 0 bases and J lost 10; bases outside the gene matches: 5. In DNA form, the CDR3 reads TGTGCCAGCAGTGAAGCGTGGACAGGGGGCTGGGAGCAGTTCTTC. Translated, it gives CASSEAWTGGWEQFF.

This sequence joins TRBV27 and TRBJ1-2; D gene uncertain. The V end lost 4 bases, the J end lost 4 bases, and 7 bases lay between the germline ends. The CDR3 loop spans 12 amino acids. CDR1 is MNHEY and CDR2 is SMNVEV in the germline V gene (reference sequence). The CDR3, as DNA: TGTGCCAGCAGTTCTCCAGTCTATGGCTACACCTTC. This codes for CASSSPVYGYTF.

The CDR3 region has the DNA TGTGCCAGCTCCTCCGGGACAGGGATGATAGCGGTGACAGATACGCAGTATTTT. This codes for CASSSGTGMIAVTDTQYF. The chain has TRBV6-7 and TRBJ2-3, with 9 bases lining up with TRBD1. Being an ORF, TRBV6-7 has a function that is uncertain. This CDR3 contains 18 residues. The V and J ends lost 8 bases and 3 bases, in that order; junction bases with no gene match: 18.

V and J are TRBV11-2 and TRBJ1-1; D not resolved. The V end lost 1 base, the J end lost 0 bases, and 9 bases lay between the germline ends. The length of the CDR3 is 15 residues. Germline V gene lookup returns CDR1 SGHAT and CDR2 FQNNGV. CDR3 sequence reads: CASSLVSSLNTEAFF. CDR3 bases: TGTGCCAGCAGCTTAGTAAGCTCCCTGAACACTGAAGCTTTCTTT.

The V and J genes are TRBV11-3 and TRBJ1-6, with D unclear. This CDR3 has 16 residues. Trimming took 5 bases from V and 12 from J, leaving 23 bases between them. The germline V gene encodes CDR1 SGHNT and CDR2 YENEEA. As DNA, the CDR3 is TGTGCCAGCAGCACTACTTCCGGGAATCTAATAATACCCCTCCACTTT. Amino acid sequence: CASSTTSGNLIIPLHF.

The chain employs TRBV11-3 and TRBJ1-6; TRBD1 agrees at 9 bases. With 8 bases clipped from V and 0 bases from J, the junction kept 8 bases outside the gene matches. The CDR3 is made up of 17 amino acids. CDR1 SGHNT and CDR2 YENEEA come from the germline V gene. CDR3 nucleotide sequence: TGTGCCAGCTGGGCGGGACAGGGTGGCTCCTATAATTCACCCCTCCACTTT. It codes for CASWAGQGGSYNSPLHF.

CDR3 loop: CASSLTGGTEAFF. The CDR3 coding sequence is TGCGCCAGCAGCCTGACAGGGGGCACTGAAGCTTTCTTT. The gene calls are TRBV4-1 and TRBJ1-1, with 9 bases matching TRBD1. CDR3 length equals 13 residues. The V and J ends lost 4 bases and 4 bases, in that order; junction bases with no gene match: 1. Looked up from germline, CDR1 is MGHRA and CDR2 is YSYEKL.

The chain is built from TRBV19 and TRBJ1-4; TRBD1 agrees at 9 bases. The V segment lost 2 bases and the J segment 5 bases; nucleotides outside the gene matches: 9. Germline CDR1 is LNHDA and CDR2 is SQIVND (reference sequence). The CDR3 length is 17 residues. This CDR3 is CASSILPGQGWNEKLFF. In nucleotides, the CDR3 is TGTGCCAGTAGTATATTACCGGGACAGGGCTGGAATGAAAAACTGTTTTTT.

The rearrangement joins TRBV2 to TRBJ1-2; TRBD1 agrees at 8 bases. The CDR3 covers 13 residues. Germline CDR1 SNHLY, CDR2 FYNNEI. The V and J ends lost 7 bases and 4 bases, in that order; junction bases with no gene match: 5. The CDR3 loop reads CASTWTGSYGYTF. The CDR3 DNA follows: TGTGCCAGCACCTGGACAGGGTCCTATGGCTACACCTTC.

This clone has a handful of counts. J is TRBJ1-5 and V is TRBV5-8; the D gene is possibly TRBD1 (6 bases). Per germline, CDR1 SGHTS and CDR2 YDEGEE. The CDR3 contains 16 residues. The ends were cut back, 4 bases at V and 4 bases at J, with 18 bases in the middle. DNA of the CDR3: TGTGCCAGCAGCGCCCGACCCCGGACAGCAAATCAGCCCCAGCATTTT. It codes for CASSARPRTANQPQHF.

The chain has TRBV27 and TRBJ1-5; D unresolved. The CDR3 is 13 residues long. Trimming stripped 6 bases from V and 7 bases from J, with 13 bases between. Per the germline V gene, CDR1 is MNHEY and CDR2 is SMNVEV (reference sequence). The CDR3 here is CASRRELSQPQHF. CDR3 nucleotides: TGTGCCAGCAGGCGCGAGCTTTCACAGCCCCAGCATTTT.

V is TRBV2 and J is TRBJ2-7, with 8 bases lining up with TRBD1. Germline V lookup: CDR1 SNHLY, CDR2 FYNNEI. V was clipped by 7 bases and J by 5 bases; unmatched bases: 10. The CDR3 consists of 14 residues. The CDR3 protein is CASNRDRWGDEQYF. CDR3 DNA: TGTGCCAGCAACCGGGACAGGTGGGGAGACGAGCAGTACTTC.

V is TRBV5-6 and J is TRBJ1-5; D unclear. Germline V lookup: CDR1 SGHDT, CDR2 YYEEEE. The length of the CDR3 is 17 residues. V was pared by 0 bases and J by 5 bases, with 18 bases between. The CDR3 nucleotides read TGTGCCAGCAGCTTGGCAGGCGGAGGGTCTGGGGATCAGCCCCAGCATTTT. Translating it yields CASSLAGGGSGDQPQHF.

The chain links TRBV6-1 to TRBJ2-7; D is possibly TRBD1 (6 bases). The germline gives CDR1 MNHNS, CDR2 SASEGT. The CDR3 sequence is 14 residues long. The V end was cut by 2 bases, the J end by 5 bases, with 13 bases between. The CDR3 loop is CASSEQGTSDEQYF. The CDR3 nucleotides read TGTGCCAGCAGTGAACAGGGGACGTCGGACGAGCAGTACTTC.

This chain uses TRBV28 with TRBJ1-2; possibly TRBD1 for D (6 bases). This CDR3 is built from 13 residues. The germline CDR1 and CDR2 sequences are MDHEN and SYDVKM. The V gene lost 6 bases and the J gene lost 7 bases, with 15 bases spanning the gap. The CDR3 coding sequence is TGTGCCAGCAGCTCAGACAGGCCCAGTGGCTACACCTTC. As protein: CASSSDRPSGYTF.

V is TRBV21-1 and J is TRBJ2-5; the D call TRBD2 from the table was never checked on the DNA. TRBV21-1 is assigned pseudogene status. There are 18 residues in the CDR3. CDR3 residues: CASPERGKAGGPAETQYF. CDR3 coding DNA: TGTGCCAGCCCTGAGAGAGGTAAAGCGGGGGGGCCGGCAGAGACCCAGTACTTC.

The chain joins TRBV5-1 to TRBJ2-3; TRBD1 matches 7 bases. This CDR3 contains 22 residues. With 0 bases clipped from V and 4 bases from J, the junction kept 26 bases outside the gene matches. Germline V gene lookup returns CDR1 SGHRS and CDR2 YFSETQ. Here the CDR3 DNA reads TGCGCCAGCAGCTTGGGTCACCGGGACAGAGACCCCTATGCTCGACTTTCAGATACGCAGTATTTT. This codes for CASSLGHRDRDPYARLSDTQYF.

The chain uses TRBV19 and TRBJ1-1, with 10 bases that match TRBD1. The CDR3 consists of 17 residues. CDR1 is LNHDA and CDR2 is SQIVND in the germline V gene (reference sequence). J lost 0 bases, V lost 6 bases, and 10 bases had no gene match. CDR3 loop: CASRSFRQGAMNTEAFF. DNA of the CDR3: TGTGCCAGTAGGAGCTTTCGACAGGGGGCCATGAACACTGAAGCTTTCTTT.

The chain joins TRBV7-6 to TRBJ2-7, with 10 bases fitting TRBD1. V shed 1 base and J 0 bases; nucleotides not matched to a gene: 6. The CDR3 extends over 17 amino acids. The germline V gene encodes CDR1 SGHVS and CDR2 FNYEAQ. CDR3 nucleotide sequence: TGTGCCAGCAGCTTAGAACCGGGACAGGGGAGCTCCTACGAGCAGTACTTC. The encoded protein is CASSLEPGQGSSYEQYF.

V usage is TRBV3-1 (or the pseudogene TRBV3-2) and J usage is TRBJ1-6; the D gene is possibly TRBD1 (5 bases). Germline V gives CDR1 LGHDT, CDR2 YNNKEL (reference sequence). This CDR3 has 13 residues. Trimming cost V 1 base and J 11 bases, with 9 bases left between them. CDR3 DNA sequence: TGTGCCAGCAGCCAAGGGGGGGGTACACCCCTCCACTTT. Translated, it gives CASSQGGGTPLHF.

The chain employs TRBV6-5 and TRBJ2-7; 12 positions match TRBD1. Germline lookup yields CDR1 MNHEY and CDR2 SVGAGI. CDR3 length equals 14 residues. Trimming at V came to 7 bases and at J to 5 bases, leaving 6 bases not matched to a gene. CDR3 protein: CASTLGQGANEQYF. The CDR3 bases are TGTGCCAGCACCTTGGGACAGGGGGCAAACGAGCAGTACTTC.